This entry concerns a single T cell receptor beta chain. The data were produced by immunoSEQ multiplex PCR, yet TCRdb's version contains in-frame clones alone and is incomplete. The sample lists some 100,000 clones; 90% were seen once. Germline V gives CDR1 KGHSH, CDR2 LQKENI. V lost 3 bases and J 5 bases, leaving 8 bases between the germline ends. This CDR3 comprises 13 residues. This specimen belongs to a study of OX40 agonist ivuxolimab in advanced cancers. J is TRBJ1-5 and V is TRBV18, with D possibly being TRBD1 (5 bases). This TCR was recovered from an adult with an advanced solid tumor such as melanoma, head and neck, liver or kidney cancer. Source: CD4+ or CD8+ T cells sorted from blood, taken in a trial of the OX40 agonist ivuxolimab. Here the CDR3 DNA reads TGTGCCAGCTCACCCGACAGAGATCAGCCCCAGCATTTT. This translates into CASSPDRDQPQHF.